Described below is a single T cell receptor beta chain sequence and its context. Per the study methods: Nucleated cell counts were estimated from reference gene primer amplification. The table came from immunoSEQ multiplex PCR; TCRdb's copy has only in-frame clones and leaves some out. That table gives V, J and clone size, and the DNA gave D and trimming. Here the sample spans roughly 68,000 clones, 75% to 95% being singletons. This sample stems from a study of blood T cell repertoires in COVID-19. Overall study context: Samples taken during acute and convalescent COVID-19 were collected in the United States, Italy and Spain. PBMCs, B-cell-depleted T cells, or T cells provided the cDNA or gDNA that made up the material.

Seattle researchers signed up patients amid active infection and tracked them longitudinally. The CDR3 runs 14 residues. CDR1 and CDR2 from the germline V gene are SNHLY and FYNNEI. V was trimmed by 3 bases and J by 4 bases, leaving 10 bases between them. The V call is TRBV2, the J call TRBJ1-5; TRBD1 is a possible D gene (5 bases). Source material: peripheral blood. The sequence came from a man between 35 and 55 years old with COVID-19, enrolled during active disease. The CDR3 DNA follows: TGTGCCAGCAGTGATGAAGGGGTGAATCAGCCCCAGCATTTT. Amino acid sequence: CASSDEGVNQPQHF.